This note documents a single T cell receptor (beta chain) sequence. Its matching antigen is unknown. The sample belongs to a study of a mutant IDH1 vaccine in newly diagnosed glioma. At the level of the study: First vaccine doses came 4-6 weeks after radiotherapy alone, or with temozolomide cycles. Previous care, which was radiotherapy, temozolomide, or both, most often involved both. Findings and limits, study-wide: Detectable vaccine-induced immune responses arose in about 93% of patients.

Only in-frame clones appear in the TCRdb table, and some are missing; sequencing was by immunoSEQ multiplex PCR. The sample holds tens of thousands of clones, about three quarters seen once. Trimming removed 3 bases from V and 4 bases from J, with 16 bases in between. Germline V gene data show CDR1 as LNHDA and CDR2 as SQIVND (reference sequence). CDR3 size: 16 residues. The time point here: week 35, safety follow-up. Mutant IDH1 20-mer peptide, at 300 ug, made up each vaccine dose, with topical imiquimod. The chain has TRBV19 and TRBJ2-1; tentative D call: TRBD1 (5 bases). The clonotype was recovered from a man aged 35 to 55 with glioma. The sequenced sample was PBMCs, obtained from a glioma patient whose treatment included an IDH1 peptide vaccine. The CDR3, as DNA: TGTGCCAGTAGTATTCAGTTGCAGGGTTCTTACAATGAGCAGTTCTTC. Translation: CASSIQLQGSYNEQFF.